The 28 T cell receptor beta chains in this list originate from one sample, sequenced in a study of shared clonotypes between healthy human individuals. TCRdb keeps only in-frame clones here, not all; method: immunoSEQ multiplex PCR. The sample consists of about 450,000 clones, roughly 85% of them appearing once. Material for sequencing was PBMCs. These receptors originate from a woman aged 40 to 50 in good health. Some clones in this sample may be carry-over from other donors' samples.

The chain joins TRBV28 to TRBJ1-5; D unclear. The CDR3 is 15 amino acids. V was shortened by 6 bases and J by 4 bases, with 16 bases between the two germline ends. Per germline, CDR1 MDHEN and CDR2 SYDVKM. The CDR3 spells CASSTPRRLNQPQHF. The CDR3 region has the DNA TGTGCCAGCAGCACCCCACGCAGGTTGAATCAGCCCCAGCATTTT.

This chain connects TRBV2 to TRBJ2-1; no definite D call. V was shortened by 1 base and J by 7 bases, with 11 bases between the two germline ends. Per germline, CDR1 SNHLY and CDR2 FYNNEI. The CDR3 totals 14 residues. The CDR3 coding sequence is TGTGCCAGCAGTGAAGGAGGACCCGGAAATGAGCAGTTCTTC. It specifies CASSEGGPGNEQFF.

The chain has TRBV28 and TRBJ1-2, with D maybe TRBD1 (6 bases). The V end was cut by 5 bases, the J end by 8 bases, with 18 bases between. CDR3 length: 14 residues. Germline CDR1 MDHEN, CDR2 SYDVKM. The CDR3 is CASSIEGGVVGYTF. Here the CDR3 DNA reads TGTGCCAGCAGTATAGAGGGGGGAGTTGTAGGCTACACCTTC.

This chain uses TRBV18 with TRBJ2-3; D unresolved. The CDR3 loop spans 14 amino acids. Looked up from germline, CDR1 is KGHSH and CDR2 is LQKENI. The germline V and J ends were trimmed by 0 bases and 5 bases, with 9 bases remaining between them. CDR3 nucleotides: TGTGCCAGCTCACCACCGGTAATGGGAGATACGCAGTATTTT. Protein sequence: CASSPPVMGDTQYF.

The CDR3 nucleotides are TGTGCCAGCAGCTTACAAGCGGGAGACGTCCTGGAACACGAGCAGTACTTC. As protein: CASSLQAGDVLEHEQYF. The chain recombines TRBV5-4 with TRBJ2-7; 8 bases fit TRBD2. J was trimmed by 5 bases and V by 2 bases; bases with no gene match: 15. In germline, CDR1 is SGHNT, CDR2 YYREEE (reference sequence). The CDR3 is 17 amino acids.

This clone showed up many times. Other DNA sequences within the sample encode an identical CDR3. The chain links TRBV11-2 to TRBJ1-1; 12 nucleotides align to TRBD1. The V gene's germline CDR1 is SGHAT and CDR2 FQNNGV. The trim removed 5 bases at V and 10 bases at J, leaving 5 bases unmatched. The CDR3 contains 13 residues. CDR3 in amino acids: CASSPGQGAGAFF. The CDR3 nucleotides read TGTGCCAGCAGCCCGGGACAGGGGGCTGGAGCTTTCTTT.

The chain couples TRBV18 to TRBJ2-1, with 14 bases that match TRBD2. J gave up 4 bases and V 5 bases, and 4 bases lay outside the gene matches. The CDR3 spans 16 residues. Germline V CDR1 and CDR2: KGHSH, LQKENI. The DNA for the CDR3 is TGTGCCAGCTCAGTAGGACTAGCGGGAGGATACAATGAGCAGTTCTTC. Translating it yields CASSVGLAGGYNEQFF.

This clone was found many times. The CDR3 bases are TGTGCCAGCAGCTTAGCGGGCAGGCTGAACACTGAAGCTTTCTTT. This codes for CASSLAGRLNTEAFF. This rearrangement joins TRBV7-2 to TRBJ1-1, with D unresolved. Between the trimmed V and J ends, which lost 0 bases and 0 bases, there was a span of 8 bases. The germline CDR1 and CDR2 sequences are SGHTA and FQGNSA. The CDR3 is 15 amino acids.

This sequence joins TRBV6-4 and TRBJ2-7, with 8 bases that match TRBD1. V shed 7 bases, J shed 1 base, and the junction held 3 bases outside the gene matches. Germline V gene lookup returns CDR1 MRHNA and CDR2 SNTAGT. This CDR3 contains 13 residues. CDR3 protein: CASIGQGSYEQYF. CDR3 DNA: TGTGCCAGCATTGGACAGGGTTCCTACGAGCAGTACTTC.

This clone was counted at least ten times. The chain employs TRBV19 and TRBJ2-6, with D tentatively TRBD2 (6 bases). The CDR3 has 16 amino acids. V lost 3 bases, J lost 2 bases, and 11 bases lay in between. Looked up from germline, CDR1 is LNHDA and CDR2 is SQIVND (reference sequence). The CDR3 spells CASSMRREAGANVLTF. In DNA form, the CDR3 reads TGTGCCAGTAGTATGCGCAGGGAGGCTGGGGCCAACGTCCTGACTTTC.

The genes are TRBV28 and TRBJ2-1; D may be TRBD2 (6 bases). The V gene lost 2 bases and the J gene lost 0 bases, with 11 bases spanning the gap. The germline CDR1 and CDR2 sequences are MDHEN and SYDVKM. The CDR3 contains 16 residues. The CDR3 protein is CASSLIAANSYNEQFF. The CDR3 DNA follows: TGTGCCAGCAGTTTAATAGCGGCCAACTCCTACAATGAGCAGTTCTTC.

The chain links TRBV15 to TRBJ2-1; the match to TRBD2 covers 12 bases. The CDR3 runs 17 residues. With V trimmed by 1 base and J by 8 bases, 9 bases remained unmatched. Germline CDR1 reads LNHNV; CDR2 reads YYDKDF (reference sequence). CDR3 sequence reads: CATSRGPSGRAQDEQFF. The CDR3 DNA reads as TGTGCCACCAGCAGAGGTCCTAGCGGGAGGGCCCAGGATGAGCAGTTCTTC.

The genes are TRBV9 and TRBJ2-5; no clear D. The V end lost 1 base, the J end lost 2 bases, and 6 bases lay between the germline ends. The CDR3 loop spans 13 amino acids. Germline V gene data show CDR1 as SGDLS and CDR2 as YYNGEE. The CDR3 region has the DNA TGTGCCAGCAGCGTAATAGGGCAAGAGACCCAGTACTTC. Its translation is CASSVIGQETQYF.

This chain joins TRBV5-4 and TRBJ2-3, with TRBD2 identical over 11 bases. CDR1 SGHNT and CDR2 YYREEE come from the germline V gene (reference sequence). V lost 4 bases, J lost 6 bases, and 7 bases stayed unmatched. The CDR3 is 15 amino acids. CDR3 nucleotide sequence: TGTGCCAGCAGCCTAGGGACTAGCGGTGGGGATACGCAGTATTTT. As protein: CASSLGTSGGDTQYF.

The rearrangement links TRBV10-3 to TRBJ1-4, with D possibly matching TRBD1 (6 bases). There are 15 residues in the CDR3. Germline V CDR1 and CDR2: ENHRY, SYGVKD. Between the trimmed V and J ends, which lost 2 bases and 2 bases, there was a span of 9 bases. For the CDR3, the DNA is TGTGCCATCAGTGAGCAGGGGATGACTAATGAAAAACTGTTTTTT. It encodes CAISEQGMTNEKLFF.

V gene TRBV11-3 combines with J gene TRBJ2-2; the D call may be TRBD1 or TRBD2 (6 bases each). This CDR3 has 13 residues. The germline V and J ends were trimmed by 5 bases and 7 bases, with 11 bases remaining between them. Germline loops: CDR1 SGHNT, CDR2 YENEEA. The CDR3 spells CASSPGGGGELFF. CDR3 coding DNA: TGTGCCAGCAGCCCCGGAGGGGGCGGGGAGCTGTTTTTT. The full variable domain, completed using reference TRBV11-3 and TRBJ2-2, is EAGVVQSPRYKIIEKKQPVAFWCNPISGHNTLYWYLQNLGQGPELLIRYENEEAVDDSQLPKDRFSAERLKGVDSTLKIQPAELGDSAVYLCASSPGGGGELFFGEGSRLTVL.

The V and J genes are TRBV4-3 and TRBJ2-3, with D uncertain. Germline CDR1 reads LGHNA; CDR2 reads YSLEER. The V and J ends lost 6 bases and 0 bases respectively, with 10 bases between them. The CDR3 consists of 14 residues. The chain's CDR3 is CASSQRLSTDTQYF. The CDR3 coding sequence is TGCGCCAGCAGTCAAAGGTTAAGCACAGATACGCAGTATTTT.

J is TRBJ2-5 and V is TRBV27, with 7 bases that match TRBD1. The CDR3 is 14 amino acids. Trimming took 3 bases from V and 5 from J; bases not matched to a gene: 6. Germline V CDR1 and CDR2: MNHEY, SMNVEV (reference sequence). CDR3 DNA: TGTGCCAGCAGTTTCGGACAGGTGGGGGAGACCCAGTACTTC. This translates into CASSFGQVGETQYF.

This rearrangement joins TRBV6-5 to TRBJ2-4; 9 nucleotides match TRBD1. Germline lookup yields CDR1 MNHEY and CDR2 SVGAGI. V gave up 7 bases and J gave up 6 bases; unmatched junction bases: 4. This CDR3 is 13 amino acids long. CDR3 sequence reads: CASKNRGPNIQYF. DNA for the CDR3: TGTGCCAGCAAGAACAGGGGGCCAAACATTCAGTACTTC.

The chain is built from TRBV28 and TRBJ1-5; perhaps TRBD1 as D (5 bases). Germline V gene sequence: CDR1 MDHEN, CDR2 SYDVKM. The germline V and J ends were trimmed by 3 bases and 0 bases, with 15 bases remaining between them. The CDR3 totals 17 residues. CDR3: CASSFWPGSSSNQPQHF. CDR3 DNA: TGTGCCAGCAGTTTTTGGCCAGGGAGTTCTAGCAATCAGCCCCAGCATTTT.

The chain recombines TRBV18 with TRBJ1-1; 7 bases are a match to TRBD1. The CDR3 extends over 14 amino acids. Trimming cost V 1 base and J 4 bases; bases outside gene matches: 3. The germline gives CDR1 KGHSH, CDR2 LQKENI. The DNA for the CDR3 is TGTGCCAGCTCACCACAGGGGGCGGTCACTGAAGCTTTCTTT. As protein: CASSPQGAVTEAFF.

The chain carries TRBV7-2 and TRBJ2-1, with D hard to call. This CDR3 has 15 residues. In germline, CDR1 is SGHTA, CDR2 FQGNSA. V shed 3 bases and J shed 3 bases, with 12 bases lying between them. This CDR3 is CASSLRYSLYNEQFF. In nucleotides, the CDR3 is TGTGCCAGCAGCTTGCGGTATTCCCTCTACAATGAGCAGTTCTTC.

The rearrangement joins TRBV4-3 to TRBJ1-1; D is ambiguous. Per germline, CDR1 LGHNA and CDR2 YSLEER. V was cut by 3 bases and J by 4 bases, with 15 bases left in between. This CDR3 region has 15 residues. The CDR3 loop is CASSQGSGILTEAFF. The DNA for the CDR3 is TGCGCCAGCAGCCAGGGGTCTGGGATCCTCACTGAAGCTTTCTTT.

This clone was observed once. V gene TRBV5-1 combines with J gene TRBJ2-3; tentatively, D is TRBD2 (7 bases). There are 14 residues in the CDR3. Germline loops: CDR1 SGHRS, CDR2 YFSETQ. Trimming pared 0 bases from V and 4 bases from J, leaving 9 bases between. The CDR3 spells CASSLEGGPDTQYF. In nucleotides, the CDR3 is TGCGCCAGCAGCTTGGAGGGGGGGCCAGATACGCAGTATTTT.

This sequence joins TRBV27 and TRBJ2-7; 10 nucleotides match TRBD2. This CDR3 has 15 amino acids. Per germline, CDR1 MNHEY and CDR2 SMNVEV (reference sequence). V lost 4 bases to trimming and J lost 7 bases; unmatched junction nucleotides: 10. This CDR3 is CASSSLAGGLGEQYF. CDR3 coding DNA: TGTGCCAGCAGTTCTTTAGCGGGAGGACTGGGAGAGCAGTACTTC.

The chain is built from TRBV4-2 and TRBJ2-7, with TRBD1 matching over 7 bases. The trim removed 1 base at V and 5 bases at J, leaving 8 bases unmatched. Germline V gene lookup returns CDR1 LGHNA and CDR2 YNFKEQ. This CDR3 is built from 15 residues. The CDR3 sequence: CASSQAITGVNEQYF. The CDR3 DNA reads TGTGCCAGCAGCCAAGCTATAACAGGGGTTAACGAGCAGTACTTC.

The CDR3 DNA sequence: TGTGCCAGCAGTCTCTACCCGGGGGTACAGGACGGCTACACCTTC. Its translation is CASSLYPGVQDGYTF. The chain joins TRBV27 to TRBJ1-2; D might be TRBD1 (5 bases). The CDR3 has 15 amino acids. Trimming shortened V by 5 bases and J by 8 bases, and 21 bases separated the two germline ends. Germline V lookup: CDR1 MNHEY, CDR2 SMNVEV (reference sequence).

In DNA, the CDR3 is TGTGCCAGCAGTGAAGGGGCAGGGGGCGCGATCAGCAATCAGCCCCAGCATTTT. Its translation: CASSEGAGGAISNQPQHF. The chain combines TRBV2 with TRBJ1-5; 8 bases map to TRBD1. V shed 1 base, J shed 1 base, and the junction held 9 bases outside the gene matches. CDR3 length equals 18 residues. Germline loops: CDR1 SNHLY, CDR2 FYNNEI.